The 5 T cell receptor beta chains reported below all come from one sample, sequenced in a study of shared clonotypes between healthy human individuals. Produced via immunoSEQ multiplex PCR; TCRdb's table is partial and in-frame only. Of approximately 1.4 million clones in the sample, 95% to 99% were seen once. Sequencing input: naive CD4+ T cells sorted from blood. The subset: CD45RA+ positively selected. Receptor source: a man aged 30 to 39 in good health.

The chain couples TRBV14 to TRBJ2-3; D is unclear. This CDR3 region has 11 residues. Looked up from germline, CDR1 is SGHDN and CDR2 is FVKESK. V gave up 4 bases and J gave up 6 bases, with 5 bases separating them. DNA for the CDR3: TGTGCCAGCAGCCCACTGGATACGCAGTATTTT. This sequence encodes CASSPLDTQYF. Full variable domain (missing parts from reference TRBV14 and TRBJ2-3): EAGVTQFPSHSVIEKGQTVTLRCDPISGHDNLYWYRRVMGKEIKFLLHFVKESKQDESGMPNNRFLAERTGGTYSTLKVQPAELEDSGVYFCASSPLDTQYFGPGTRLTVL.

The genes are TRBV11-2 and TRBJ2-7, with TRBD2 identical over 10 bases. The CDR3 is 15 amino acids. The germline V gene encodes CDR1 SGHAT and CDR2 FQNNGV. V was clipped by 5 bases and J by 0 bases; unmatched bases: 4. The CDR3 reads CASSQTSGNSYEQYF. Here the CDR3 DNA reads TGTGCCAGCAGCCAAACTAGCGGGAACTCCTACGAGCAGTACTTC.

The genes are TRBV5-5 and TRBJ2-7, with 9 bases aligning to TRBD2. The CDR3 covers 14 residues. Germline CDR1 is SGHKS and CDR2 is YYEKEE (reference sequence). J was trimmed by 2 bases and V by 4 bases; bases with no gene match: 4. Written as DNA, the CDR3 is TGTGCCAGCAGCATGGGACTAGCCACCTACGAGCAGTACTTC. Amino acids: CASSMGLATYEQYF.

The genes are TRBV7-9 and TRBJ1-1; TRBD1 matches at 7 bases. V was pared by 3 bases and J by 1 base, with 8 bases of the junction left unmatched. The CDR3 extends over 16 amino acids. Germline V gives CDR1 SEHNR, CDR2 FQNEAQ (reference sequence). The CDR3 here is CASSFAGGTANTEAFF. The CDR3 DNA follows: TGTGCCAGCAGCTTCGCAGGGGGAACGGCGAACACTGAAGCTTTCTTT.

This clone was recorded only once. The chain combines TRBV4-1 with TRBJ2-5; possible D gene TRBD1, 5 bases. The V and J ends lost 4 bases and 1 base respectively, with 10 bases between them. The CDR3 covers 14 residues. Germline loops: CDR1 MGHRA, CDR2 YSYEKL. DNA for the CDR3: TGCGCCAGCAGCCCCAGGGTCGTCCAAGAGACCCAGTACTTC. Its protein is CASSPRVVQETQYF.